Ten or more counts support the clone carrying this T cell receptor beta chain. The antigen is undetermined. Germline V lookup: CDR1 SGHTA, CDR2 FQGNSA. V trimming: 4 bases; J trimming: 5 bases; junction bases outside the gene matches: 7. CDR3 length: 15 residues. Unique molecular identifiers were used in preparing the TCRbeta library. TCRdb ran MiXCR on the PCR reads and lists one entry per CDR3 protein. The repertoire consists of approximately 70,000 distinct CDR3 sequences, with roughly 4.5% occurring once and the leading ten covering approximately 17%. This entry is derived from a study of T-cell reconstitution after alpha-beta-depleted transplantation in children. Study-level findings and limits: Elevated TCRbeta diversity at day 60 was traced, in some patients, to surviving recipient T cells and thymic progenitors. Alpha-beta T cells present about two months after transplant were reported to originate from several hundred expanded graft clones. T-cell counts and diversity were attributed mostly to newly produced T cells one year after transplant.

The chain links TRBV7-2 to TRBJ2-2, with 7 nucleotides matching TRBD1. The clonotype originates from a boy in the first two years of life who had a stem cell transplant for acute myeloid leukemia, so the T cells may come from the graft donor. The sample in question was PBMCs, mostly from graft donor cells, obtained 180 days after TCRalphabeta/CD19-depleted stem cell transplant. In DNA, the CDR3 is TGTGCCAGCAGCTCGCGACAGGGTGGAACCGGGGAGCTGTTTTTT. The encoded protein is CASSSRQGGTGELFF.